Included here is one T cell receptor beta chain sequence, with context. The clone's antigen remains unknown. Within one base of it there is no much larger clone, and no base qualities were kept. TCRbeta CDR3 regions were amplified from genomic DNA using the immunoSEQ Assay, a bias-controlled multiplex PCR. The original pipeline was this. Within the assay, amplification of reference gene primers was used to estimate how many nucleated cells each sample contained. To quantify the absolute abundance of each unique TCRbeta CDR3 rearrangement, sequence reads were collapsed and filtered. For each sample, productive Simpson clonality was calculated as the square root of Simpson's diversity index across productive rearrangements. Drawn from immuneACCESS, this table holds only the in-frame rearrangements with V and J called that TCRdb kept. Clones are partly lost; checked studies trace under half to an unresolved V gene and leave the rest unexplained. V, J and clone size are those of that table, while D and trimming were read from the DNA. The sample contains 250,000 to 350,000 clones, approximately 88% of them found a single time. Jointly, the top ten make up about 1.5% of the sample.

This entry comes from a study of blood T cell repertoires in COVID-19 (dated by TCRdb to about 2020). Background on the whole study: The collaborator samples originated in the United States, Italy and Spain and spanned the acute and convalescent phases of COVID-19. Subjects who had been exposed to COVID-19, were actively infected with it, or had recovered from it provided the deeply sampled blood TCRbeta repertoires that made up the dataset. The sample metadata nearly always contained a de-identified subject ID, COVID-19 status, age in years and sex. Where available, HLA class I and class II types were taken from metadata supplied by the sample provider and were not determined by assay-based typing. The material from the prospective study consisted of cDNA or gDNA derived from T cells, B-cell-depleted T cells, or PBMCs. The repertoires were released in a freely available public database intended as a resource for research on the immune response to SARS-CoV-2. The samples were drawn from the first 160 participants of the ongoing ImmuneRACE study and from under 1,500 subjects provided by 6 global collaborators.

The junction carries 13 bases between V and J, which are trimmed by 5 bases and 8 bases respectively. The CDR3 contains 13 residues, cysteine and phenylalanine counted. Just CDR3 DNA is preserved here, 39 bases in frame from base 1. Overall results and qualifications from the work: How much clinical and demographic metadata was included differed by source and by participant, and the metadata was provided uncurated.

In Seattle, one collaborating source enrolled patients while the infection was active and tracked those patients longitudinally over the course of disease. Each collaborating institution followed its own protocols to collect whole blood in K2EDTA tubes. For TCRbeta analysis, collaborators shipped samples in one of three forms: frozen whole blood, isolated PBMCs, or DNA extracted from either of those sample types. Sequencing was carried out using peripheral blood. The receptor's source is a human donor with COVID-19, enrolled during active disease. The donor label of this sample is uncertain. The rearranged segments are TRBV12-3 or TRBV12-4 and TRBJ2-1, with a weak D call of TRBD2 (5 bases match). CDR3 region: CASSELGIYEQFF. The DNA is TGTGCCAGCAGTGAACTAGGAATCTATGAGCAGTTCTTC.